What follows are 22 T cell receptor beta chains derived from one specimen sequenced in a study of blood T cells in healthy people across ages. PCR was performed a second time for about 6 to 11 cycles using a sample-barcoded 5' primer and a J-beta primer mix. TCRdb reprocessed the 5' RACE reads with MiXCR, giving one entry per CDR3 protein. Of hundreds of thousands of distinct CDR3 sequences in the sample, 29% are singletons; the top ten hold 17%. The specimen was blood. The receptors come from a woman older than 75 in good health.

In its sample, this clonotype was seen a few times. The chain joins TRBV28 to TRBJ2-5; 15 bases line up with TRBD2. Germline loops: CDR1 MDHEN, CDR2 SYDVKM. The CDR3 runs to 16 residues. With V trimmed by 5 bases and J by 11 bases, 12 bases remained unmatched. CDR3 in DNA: TGTGCCAGCAGTCCCGGACTAGCGGGGGGGTCTTTTGAGCAGTACTTC. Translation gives CASSPGLAGGSFEQYF.

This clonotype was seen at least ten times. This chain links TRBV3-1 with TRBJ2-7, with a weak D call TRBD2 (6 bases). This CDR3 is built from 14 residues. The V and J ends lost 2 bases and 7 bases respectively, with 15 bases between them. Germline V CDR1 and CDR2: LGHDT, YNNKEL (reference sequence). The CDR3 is CASSQRHGGLEQYF. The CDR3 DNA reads TGTGCCAGCAGCCAACGCCATGGGGGGTTGGAGCAGTACTTC.

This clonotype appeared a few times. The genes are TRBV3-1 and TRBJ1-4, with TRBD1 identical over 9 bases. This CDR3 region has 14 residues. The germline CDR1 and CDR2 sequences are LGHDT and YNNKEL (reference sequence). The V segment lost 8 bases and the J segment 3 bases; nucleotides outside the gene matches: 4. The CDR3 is CASGWTGANEKLFF. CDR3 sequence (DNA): TGTGCCAGCGGATGGACAGGGGCTAATGAAAAACTGTTTTTT.

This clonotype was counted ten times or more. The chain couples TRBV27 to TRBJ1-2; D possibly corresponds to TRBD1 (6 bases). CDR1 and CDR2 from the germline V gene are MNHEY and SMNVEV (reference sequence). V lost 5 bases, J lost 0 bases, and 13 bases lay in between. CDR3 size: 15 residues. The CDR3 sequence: CASSPRQAPNYGYTF. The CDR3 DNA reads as TGTGCCAGCAGTCCGCGACAGGCTCCTAACTATGGCTACACCTTC.

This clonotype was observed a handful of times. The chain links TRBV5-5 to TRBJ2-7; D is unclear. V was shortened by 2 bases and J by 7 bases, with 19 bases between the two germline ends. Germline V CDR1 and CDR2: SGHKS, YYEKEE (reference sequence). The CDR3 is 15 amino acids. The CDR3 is CASSLWKSSYNEQYF. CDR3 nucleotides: TGTGCCAGCAGCTTATGGAAGAGCTCCTACAATGAGCAGTACTTC.

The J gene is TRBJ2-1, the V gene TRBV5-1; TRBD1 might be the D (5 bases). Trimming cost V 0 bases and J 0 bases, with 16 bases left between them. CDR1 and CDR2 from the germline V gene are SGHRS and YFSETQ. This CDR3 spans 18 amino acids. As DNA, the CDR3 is TGCGCCAGCAGCTTGGAGGGGTTGTCGTCGATCTCCTACAATGAGCAGTTCTTC. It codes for CASSLEGLSSISYNEQFF.

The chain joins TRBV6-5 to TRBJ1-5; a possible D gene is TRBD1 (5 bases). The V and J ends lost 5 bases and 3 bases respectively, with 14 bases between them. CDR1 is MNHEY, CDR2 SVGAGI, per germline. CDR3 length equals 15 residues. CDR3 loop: CASSRDDSFNQPQHF. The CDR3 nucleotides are TGTGCCAGCAGTCGGGACGACAGCTTCAATCAGCCCCAGCATTTT.

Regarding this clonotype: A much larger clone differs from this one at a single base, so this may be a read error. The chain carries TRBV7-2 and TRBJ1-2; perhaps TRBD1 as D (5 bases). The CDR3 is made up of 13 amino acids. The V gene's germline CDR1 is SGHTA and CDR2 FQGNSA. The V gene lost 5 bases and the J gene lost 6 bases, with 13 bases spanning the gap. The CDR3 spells CASSQGIGHGYTF. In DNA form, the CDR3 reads TGTGCCAGCAGCCAGGGAATCGGCCATGGCTACACCTTC.

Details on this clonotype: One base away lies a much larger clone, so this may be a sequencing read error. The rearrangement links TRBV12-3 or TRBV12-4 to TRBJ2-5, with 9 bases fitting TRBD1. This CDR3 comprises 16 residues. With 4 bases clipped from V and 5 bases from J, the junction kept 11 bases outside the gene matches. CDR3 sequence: CASSWVGTGSRETQYF. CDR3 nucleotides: TGTGCCAGCAGTTGGGTCGGGACAGGGTCCAGGGAGACCCAGTACTTC.

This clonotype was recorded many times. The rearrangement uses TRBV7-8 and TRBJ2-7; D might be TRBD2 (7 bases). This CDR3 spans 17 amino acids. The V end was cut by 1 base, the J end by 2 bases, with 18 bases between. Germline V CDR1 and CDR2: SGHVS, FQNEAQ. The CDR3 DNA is TGTGCCAGCAGCTTAGGGGGGGGGGCAACGAGCGCCTACGAGCAGTACTTC. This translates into CASSLGGGATSAYEQYF.

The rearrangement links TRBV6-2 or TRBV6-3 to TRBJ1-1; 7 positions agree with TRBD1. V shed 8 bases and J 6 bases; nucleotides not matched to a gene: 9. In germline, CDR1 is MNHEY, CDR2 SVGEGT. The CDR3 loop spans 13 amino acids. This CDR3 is CASGVTGKAEAFF. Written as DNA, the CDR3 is TGTGCCAGCGGGGTGACAGGGAAGGCTGAAGCTTTCTTT.

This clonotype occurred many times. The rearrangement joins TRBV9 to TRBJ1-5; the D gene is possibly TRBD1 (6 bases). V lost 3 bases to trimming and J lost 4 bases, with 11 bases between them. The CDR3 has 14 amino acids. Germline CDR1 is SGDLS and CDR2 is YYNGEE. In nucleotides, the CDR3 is TGTGCCAGCAGCGGAGGACAGCCGAATCAGCCCCAGCATTTT. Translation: CASSGGQPNQPQHF.

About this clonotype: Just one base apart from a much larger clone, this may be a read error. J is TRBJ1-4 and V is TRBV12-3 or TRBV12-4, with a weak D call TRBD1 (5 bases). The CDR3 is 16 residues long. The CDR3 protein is CAGSFRSGQSNEKLFF. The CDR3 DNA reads TGTGCCGGCAGTTTTAGATCAGGGCAAAGTAATGAAAAACTGTTTTTT.

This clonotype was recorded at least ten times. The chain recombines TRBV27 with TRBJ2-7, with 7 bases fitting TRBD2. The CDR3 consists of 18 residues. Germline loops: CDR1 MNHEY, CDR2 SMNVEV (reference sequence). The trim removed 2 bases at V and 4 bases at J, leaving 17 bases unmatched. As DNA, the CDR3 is TGTGCCAGCAGTTTAGGTCTAGCGGTGAACAGCAGACAATACGAGCAGTACTTC. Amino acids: CASSLGLAVNSRQYEQYF.

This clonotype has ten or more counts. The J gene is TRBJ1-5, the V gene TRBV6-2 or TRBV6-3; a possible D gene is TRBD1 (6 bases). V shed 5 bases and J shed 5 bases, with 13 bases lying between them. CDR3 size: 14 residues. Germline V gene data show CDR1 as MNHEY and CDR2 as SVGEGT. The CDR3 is CASSAHREDQPQHF. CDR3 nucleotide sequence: TGTGCCAGCAGTGCCCACAGGGAAGATCAGCCCCAGCATTTT.

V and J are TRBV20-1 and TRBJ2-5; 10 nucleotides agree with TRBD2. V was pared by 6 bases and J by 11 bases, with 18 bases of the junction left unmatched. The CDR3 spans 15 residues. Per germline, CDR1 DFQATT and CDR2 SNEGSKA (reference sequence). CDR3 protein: CSAPGGLAAYNEQYF. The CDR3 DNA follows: TGCAGTGCGCCGGGTGGACTAGCGGCCTACAATGAGCAGTACTTC.

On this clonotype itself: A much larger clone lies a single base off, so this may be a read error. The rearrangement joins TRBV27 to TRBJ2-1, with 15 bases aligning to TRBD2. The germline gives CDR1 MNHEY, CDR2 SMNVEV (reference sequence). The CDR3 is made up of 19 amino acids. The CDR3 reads CASTKGLAGGLFPYKEQFF. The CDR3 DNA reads TGTGCCAGCACCAAGGGACTAGCGGGGGGCCTGTTCCCCTACAAGGAGCAGTTCTTC.

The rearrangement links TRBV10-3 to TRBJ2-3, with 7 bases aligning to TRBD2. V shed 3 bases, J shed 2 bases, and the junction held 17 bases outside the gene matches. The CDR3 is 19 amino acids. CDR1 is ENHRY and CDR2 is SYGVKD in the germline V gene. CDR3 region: CAISDSAGLAGENTDTQYF. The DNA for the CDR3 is TGTGCCATCAGTGACTCCGCGGGACTGGCGGGAGAGAACACAGATACGCAGTATTTT.

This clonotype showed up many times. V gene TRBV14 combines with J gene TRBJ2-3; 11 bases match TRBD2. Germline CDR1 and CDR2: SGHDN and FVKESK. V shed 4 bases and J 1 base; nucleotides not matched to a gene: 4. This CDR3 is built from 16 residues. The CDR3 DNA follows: TGTGCCAGCAGCCTCCCGGGACTAGCGGGCACAGATACGCAGTATTTT. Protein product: CASSLPGLAGTDTQYF.

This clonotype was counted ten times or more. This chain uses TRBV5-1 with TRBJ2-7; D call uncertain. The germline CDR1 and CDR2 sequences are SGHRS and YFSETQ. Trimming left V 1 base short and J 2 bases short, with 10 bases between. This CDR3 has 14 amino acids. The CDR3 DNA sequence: TGCGCCAGCAGCTTGAGTCAGGCTGCCTACGAGCAGTACTTC. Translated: CASSLSQAAYEQYF.

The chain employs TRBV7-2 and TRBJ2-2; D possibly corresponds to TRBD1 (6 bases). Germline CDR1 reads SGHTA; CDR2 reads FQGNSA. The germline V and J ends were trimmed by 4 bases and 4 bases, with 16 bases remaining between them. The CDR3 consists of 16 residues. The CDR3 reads CASSSTYRVSTGELFF. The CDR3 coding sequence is TGTGCCAGCAGCTCGACCTACAGGGTCAGCACCGGGGAGCTGTTTTTT.

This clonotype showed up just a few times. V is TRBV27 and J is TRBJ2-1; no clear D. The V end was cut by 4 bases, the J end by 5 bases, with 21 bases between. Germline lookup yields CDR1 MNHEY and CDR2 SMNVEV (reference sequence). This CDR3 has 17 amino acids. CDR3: CASSSIVTLVTDNEQFF. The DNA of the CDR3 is TGTGCCAGCAGTTCAATTGTCACCCTAGTGACGGACAATGAGCAGTTCTTC.